This T cell receptor (beta chain) was recovered during a study of identical twins. Study-wide points: Conclusions were based on cross-sectional statistical analysis, without following the same donors. For out-of-frame alpha sequences shared by twins, low generation probability was in excess. Excess sharing between twins was weaker in beta out-of-frame sequences.

Template switching added a universal primer site, and cDNA bore unique molecular identifiers. MiXCR, run by TCRdb on the 5' RACE reads, gives a single entry per CDR3 protein. The sample records some 240,000 distinct CDR3 sequences, 8% to 11% being singletons. This clonotype was seen many times. Its target is not known. Deletions cut 0 bases from V and 7 bases from J, with 11 bases between. The CDR3 contains 13 residues. Germline V gene data show CDR1 as SGHRS and CDR2 as YFSETQ. The material sequenced was memory T cells sorted from blood. The genes are TRBV5-1 and TRBJ2-7; no definite D call. This sequence originates from a man aged 45-65 years in good health. In nucleotides, the CDR3 is TGCGCCAGCAGCTTGGATTTCGGAAGGGAGCAGTACTTC. This gives the protein CASSLDFGREQYF.